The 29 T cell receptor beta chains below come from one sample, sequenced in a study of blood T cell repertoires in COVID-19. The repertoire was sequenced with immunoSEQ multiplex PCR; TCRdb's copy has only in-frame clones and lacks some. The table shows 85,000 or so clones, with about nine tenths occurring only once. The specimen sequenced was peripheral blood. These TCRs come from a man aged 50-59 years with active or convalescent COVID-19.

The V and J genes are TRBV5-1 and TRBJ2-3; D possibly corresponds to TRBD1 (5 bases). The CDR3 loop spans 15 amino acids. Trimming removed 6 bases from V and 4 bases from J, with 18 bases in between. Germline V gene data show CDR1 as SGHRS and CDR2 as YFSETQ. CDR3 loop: CASNWAGSGADTQYF. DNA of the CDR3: TGCGCCAGCAACTGGGCAGGGTCAGGAGCAGATACGCAGTATTTT.

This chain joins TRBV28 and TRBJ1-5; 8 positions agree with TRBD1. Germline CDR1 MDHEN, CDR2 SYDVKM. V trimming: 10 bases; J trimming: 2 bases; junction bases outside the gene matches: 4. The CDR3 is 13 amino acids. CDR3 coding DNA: TGTGCCATCACAGGGGGAGGCAATCAGCCCCAGCATTTT. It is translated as CAITGGGNQPQHF.

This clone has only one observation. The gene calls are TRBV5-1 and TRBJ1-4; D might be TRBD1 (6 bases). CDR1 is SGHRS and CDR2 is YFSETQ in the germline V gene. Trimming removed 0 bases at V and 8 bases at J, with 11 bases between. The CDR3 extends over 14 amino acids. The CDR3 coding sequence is TGCGCCAGCAGCTTGGGGGGACATGCGGAAAAACTGTTTTTT. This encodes CASSLGGHAEKLFF.

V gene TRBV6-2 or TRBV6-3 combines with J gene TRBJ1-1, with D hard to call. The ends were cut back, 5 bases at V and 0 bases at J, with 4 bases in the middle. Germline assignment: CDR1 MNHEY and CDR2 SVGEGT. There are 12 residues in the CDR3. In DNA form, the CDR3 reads TGTGCCAGCAGTATAATGAACACTGAAGCTTTCTTT. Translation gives CASSIMNTEAFF.

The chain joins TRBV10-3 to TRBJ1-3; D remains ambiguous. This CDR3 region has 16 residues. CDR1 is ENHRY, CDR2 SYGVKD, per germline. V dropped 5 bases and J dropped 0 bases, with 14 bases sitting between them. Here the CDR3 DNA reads TGTGCCATCAGTTCCAACCCTACCGGCTCTGGAAACACCATATATTTT. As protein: CAISSNPTGSGNTIYF.

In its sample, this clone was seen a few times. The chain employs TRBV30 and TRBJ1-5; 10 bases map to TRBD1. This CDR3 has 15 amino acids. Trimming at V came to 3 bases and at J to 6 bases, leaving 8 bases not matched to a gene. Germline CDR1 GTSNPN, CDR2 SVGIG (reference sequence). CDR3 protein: CAWRETGGERQPQHF. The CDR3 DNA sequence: TGTGCCTGGAGGGAGACAGGGGGCGAGCGTCAGCCCCAGCATTTT.

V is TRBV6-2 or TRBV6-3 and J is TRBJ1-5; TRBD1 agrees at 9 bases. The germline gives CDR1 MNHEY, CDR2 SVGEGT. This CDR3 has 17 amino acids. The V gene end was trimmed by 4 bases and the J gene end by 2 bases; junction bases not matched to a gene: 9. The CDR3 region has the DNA TGTGCCAGCAGTTCGGGGACAGGGATCCGTGGCAATCAGCCCCAGCATTTT. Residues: CASSSGTGIRGNQPQHF.

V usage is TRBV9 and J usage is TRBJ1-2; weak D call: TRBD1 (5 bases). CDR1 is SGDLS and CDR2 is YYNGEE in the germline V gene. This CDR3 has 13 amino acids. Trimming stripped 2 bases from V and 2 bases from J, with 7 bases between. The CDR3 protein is CASSVRENYGYTF. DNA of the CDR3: TGTGCCAGCAGCGTCAGGGAAAACTATGGCTACACCTTC.

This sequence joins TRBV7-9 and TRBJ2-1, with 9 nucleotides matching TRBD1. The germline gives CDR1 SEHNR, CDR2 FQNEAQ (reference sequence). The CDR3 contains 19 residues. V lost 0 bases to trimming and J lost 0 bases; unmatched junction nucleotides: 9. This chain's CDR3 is CASSLATGGYESSYNEQFF. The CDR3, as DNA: TGTGCCAGCAGCTTAGCGACAGGGGGATATGAGAGCTCCTACAATGAGCAGTTCTTC.

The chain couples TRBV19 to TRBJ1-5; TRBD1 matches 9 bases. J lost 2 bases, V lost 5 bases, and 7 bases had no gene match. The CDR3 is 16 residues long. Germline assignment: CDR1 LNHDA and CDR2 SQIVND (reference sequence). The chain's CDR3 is CASSLTGGRGNQPQHF. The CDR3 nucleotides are TGTGCCAGTAGTCTAACAGGGGGCAGGGGCAATCAGCCCCAGCATTTT.

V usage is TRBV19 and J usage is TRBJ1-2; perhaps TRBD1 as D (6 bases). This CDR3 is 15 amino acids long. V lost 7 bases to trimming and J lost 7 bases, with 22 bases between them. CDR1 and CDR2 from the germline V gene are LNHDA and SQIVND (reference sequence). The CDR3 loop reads CASTRDRDTPGGYTF. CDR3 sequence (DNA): TGTGCCAGTACCCGGGACCGGGACACCCCTGGTGGCTACACCTTC.

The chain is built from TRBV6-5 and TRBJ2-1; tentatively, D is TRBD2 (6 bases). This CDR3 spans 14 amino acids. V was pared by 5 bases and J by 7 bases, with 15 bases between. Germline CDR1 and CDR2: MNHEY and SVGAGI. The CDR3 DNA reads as TGTGCCAGCAGTCGTCTCGGGAGCAGGAATGAGCAGTTCTTC. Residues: CASSRLGSRNEQFF.

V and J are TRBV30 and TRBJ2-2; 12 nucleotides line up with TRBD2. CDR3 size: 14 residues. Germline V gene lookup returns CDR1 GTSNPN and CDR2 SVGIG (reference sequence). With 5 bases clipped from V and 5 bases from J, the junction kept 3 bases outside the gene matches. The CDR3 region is CAWRTSGTTGELFF. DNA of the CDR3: TGTGCCTGGCGGACTAGCGGGACAACCGGGGAGCTGTTTTTT.

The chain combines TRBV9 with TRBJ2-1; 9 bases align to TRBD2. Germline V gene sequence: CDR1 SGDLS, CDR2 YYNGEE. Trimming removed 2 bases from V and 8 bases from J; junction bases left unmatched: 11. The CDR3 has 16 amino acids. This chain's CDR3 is CASSVRSGGIQDEQFF. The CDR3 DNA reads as TGTGCCAGCAGCGTTCGTAGCGGGGGCATTCAGGATGAGCAGTTCTTC.

The CDR3 spells CASSQELRGGQPQHF. The CDR3 nucleotides read TGTGCCAGCAGCCAAGAATTGCGGGGGGGTCAGCCCCAGCATTTT. The V gene is TRBV4-2, the J gene TRBJ1-5; D possibly corresponds to TRBD1 (5 bases). The CDR3 contains 15 residues. Trimming removed 0 bases from V and 6 bases from J, with 12 bases in between. From germline, CDR1 is LGHNA and CDR2 YNFKEQ.

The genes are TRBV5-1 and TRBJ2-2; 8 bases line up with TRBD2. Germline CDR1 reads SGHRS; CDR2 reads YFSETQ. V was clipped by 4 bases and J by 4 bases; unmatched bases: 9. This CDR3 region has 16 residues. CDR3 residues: CASSITSGGSTGELFF. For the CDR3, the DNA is TGCGCCAGCAGCATCACTAGCGGAGGGAGCACCGGGGAGCTGTTTTTT.

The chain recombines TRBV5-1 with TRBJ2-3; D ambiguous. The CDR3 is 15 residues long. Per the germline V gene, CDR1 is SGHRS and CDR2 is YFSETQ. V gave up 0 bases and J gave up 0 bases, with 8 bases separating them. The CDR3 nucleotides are TGCGCCAGCAGCTTGGCCTTGGGCAGCACAGATACGCAGTATTTT. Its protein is CASSLALGSTDTQYF. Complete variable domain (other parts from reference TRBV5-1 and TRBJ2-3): KAGVTQTPRYLIKTRGQQVTLSCSPISGHRSVSWYQQTPGQGLQFLFEYFSETQRNKGNFPGRFSGRQFSNSRSEMNVSTLELGDSALYLCASSLALGSTDTQYFGPGTRLTVL.

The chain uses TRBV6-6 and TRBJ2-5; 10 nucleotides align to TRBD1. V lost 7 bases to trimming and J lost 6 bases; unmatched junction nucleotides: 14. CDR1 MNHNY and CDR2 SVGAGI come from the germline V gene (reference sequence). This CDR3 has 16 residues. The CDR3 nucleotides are TGTGCCAGCACCCCCCCCGGGACAGGGGACCTGAAGACCCAGTACTTC. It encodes CASTPPGTGDLKTQYF.

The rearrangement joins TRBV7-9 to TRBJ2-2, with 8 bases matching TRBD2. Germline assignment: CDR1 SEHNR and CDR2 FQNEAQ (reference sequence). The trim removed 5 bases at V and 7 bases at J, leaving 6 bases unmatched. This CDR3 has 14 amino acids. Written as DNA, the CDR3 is TGTGCCAGCAGCCCGGGACTAGGAGGCGGGGAGCTGTTTTTT. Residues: CASSPGLGGGELFF.

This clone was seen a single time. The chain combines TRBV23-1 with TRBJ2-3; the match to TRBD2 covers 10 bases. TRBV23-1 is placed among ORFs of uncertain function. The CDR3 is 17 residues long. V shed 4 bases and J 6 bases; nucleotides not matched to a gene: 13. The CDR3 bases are TGCGCCAGCAGTCCGATAGCGGGAGGCCACCAGGTGGATACGCAGTATTTT. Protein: CASSPIAGGHQVDTQYF.

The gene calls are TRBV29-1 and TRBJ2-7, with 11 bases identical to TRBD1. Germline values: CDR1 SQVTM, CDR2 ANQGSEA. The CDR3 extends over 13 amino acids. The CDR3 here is CSGQGASSYEQYF. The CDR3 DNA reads TGCAGTGGACAGGGGGCAAGCTCCTACGAGCAGTACTTC.

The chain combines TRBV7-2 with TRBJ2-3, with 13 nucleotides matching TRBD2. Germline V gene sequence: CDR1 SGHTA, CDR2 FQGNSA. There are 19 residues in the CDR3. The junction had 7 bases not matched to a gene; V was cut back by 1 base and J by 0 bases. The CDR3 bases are TGTGCCAGCAGCTTAGACGGTCGGACTAGCGGGGGTAGCACAGATACGCAGTATTTT. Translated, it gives CASSLDGRTSGGSTDTQYF. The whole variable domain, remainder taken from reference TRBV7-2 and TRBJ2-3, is GAGVSQSPSNKVTEKGKDVELRCDPISGHTALYWYRQSLGQGLEFLIYFQGNSAPDKSGLPSDRFSAERTGGSVSTLTIQRTQQEDSAVYLCASSLDGRTSGGSTDTQYFGPGTRLTVL.

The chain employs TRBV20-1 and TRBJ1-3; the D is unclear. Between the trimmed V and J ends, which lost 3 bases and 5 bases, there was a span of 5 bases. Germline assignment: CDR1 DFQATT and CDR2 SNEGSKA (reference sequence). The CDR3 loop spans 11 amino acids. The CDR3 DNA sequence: TGCAGTGCTAGTTTCAGAAACACCATATATTTT. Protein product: CSASFRNTIYF.

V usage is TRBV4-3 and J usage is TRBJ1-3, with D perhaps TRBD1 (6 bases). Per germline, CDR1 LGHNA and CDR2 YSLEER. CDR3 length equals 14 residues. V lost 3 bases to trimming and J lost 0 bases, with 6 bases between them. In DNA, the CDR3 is TGCGCCAGCAGCCAGGACAGCTCTGGAAACACCATATATTTT. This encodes CASSQDSSGNTIYF.

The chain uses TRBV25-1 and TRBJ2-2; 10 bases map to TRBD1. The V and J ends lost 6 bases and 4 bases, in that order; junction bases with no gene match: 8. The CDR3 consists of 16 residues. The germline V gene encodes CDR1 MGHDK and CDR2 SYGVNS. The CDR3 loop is CASRPPGTGATGELFF. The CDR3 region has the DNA TGTGCCAGCAGACCACCCGGGACAGGGGCCACCGGGGAGCTGTTTTTT.

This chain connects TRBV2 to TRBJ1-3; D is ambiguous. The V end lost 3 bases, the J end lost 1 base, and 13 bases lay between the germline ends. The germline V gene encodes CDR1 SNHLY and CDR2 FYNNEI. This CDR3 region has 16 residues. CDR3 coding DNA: TGTGCCAGCAGTGACAGGAGGGCTGCTTCTGGAAACACCATATATTTT. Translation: CASSDRRAASGNTIYF.

CDR3 residues: CASSTRTGRGEQYF. CDR3 nucleotide sequence: TGTGCCAGCTCAACCCGGACAGGGAGGGGCGAGCAGTACTTC. The chain is built from TRBV18 and TRBJ2-7; perhaps TRBD1 as D (8 bases). The CDR3 covers 14 residues. Germline CDR1 is KGHSH and CDR2 is LQKENI. The V end lost 5 bases, the J end lost 6 bases, and 17 bases lay between the germline ends.

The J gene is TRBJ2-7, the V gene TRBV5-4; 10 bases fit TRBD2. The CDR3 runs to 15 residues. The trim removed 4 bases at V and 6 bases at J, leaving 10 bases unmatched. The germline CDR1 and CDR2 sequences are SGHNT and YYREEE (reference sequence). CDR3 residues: CASSTPSGGSFEQYF. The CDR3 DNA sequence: TGTGCCAGCAGCACCCCTAGCGGGGGTAGTTTCGAGCAGTACTTC.

CDR3 amino acids: CASSHTSGGPDTQYF. CDR3 nucleotide sequence: TGTGCCAGCTCACATACTAGCGGGGGCCCAGATACGCAGTATTTT. The chain recombines TRBV18 with TRBJ2-3; 11 bases fit TRBD2. Germline V gene sequence: CDR1 KGHSH, CDR2 LQKENI. J gave up 4 bases and V 4 bases, and 4 bases lay outside the gene matches. The CDR3 is 15 amino acids.